These 2 T cell receptor beta chains were sequenced from one sample in a study of blood T cell repertoires in COVID-19. The assay was immunoSEQ multiplex PCR, and TCRdb's table has in-frame clones only and misses some. Of about 300,000 clones in the sample, 80% to 90% were seen once. The specimen was PBMCs or T cells enriched from blood (not recorded which). The receptor source for this set is a woman aged 18 to 35 who had recovered from COVID-19.

With regard to this clone: Other DNA sequences within the sample encode an identical CDR3. This sequence joins TRBV6-6 and TRBJ1-2, with 9 bases that match TRBD1. After removal of 6 bases from V and 6 bases from J, the junction contained 2 bases not matched to a gene. CDR1 and CDR2 from the germline V gene are MNHNY and SVGAGI (reference sequence). This CDR3 region has 12 residues. DNA for the CDR3: TGTGCCAGCAGCCGACAGGGGGATGGCTACACCTTC. Encoded protein: CASSRQGDGYTF.

The chain combines TRBV6-5 with TRBJ1-3; D may be TRBD1 (5 bases). Germline lookup yields CDR1 MNHEY and CDR2 SVGAGI. CDR3 length: 14 residues. V was cut by 5 bases and J by 0 bases, with 8 bases left in between. CDR3 protein: CASSPGISGNTIYF. The CDR3 DNA follows: TGTGCCAGCAGTCCAGGGATCTCTGGAAACACCATATATTTT.